The rows below give T cell receptor beta chains drawn from one sample of a study of T-cell reconstitution after alpha-beta-depleted transplantation in children. TCRdb ran MiXCR on the PCR reads and lists one entry per CDR3 protein. Of some 490,000 distinct CDR3 sequences in the sample, around an eighth were seen once. The input for sequencing was PBMCs from the stem cell graft donor, taken from the stem cell graft. The receptor set was obtained from a human donor who donated a stem cell graft to a child with combined immunodeficiency. Both conserved end residues are part of each CDR3. The D gene is left open where the match is weak. Clone size, where shown, is once, few, many, or a class for clones that have expanded.

cdr3_aa,cdr3_nt,clone_size,v_call,j_call,d_call
CSARDSSGGEGPYEQYF,TGCAGTGCTAGAGACTCCTCCGGGGGGGAGGGCCCCTACGAGCAGTACTTC,few,TRBV20-1,TRBJ2-7,TRBD2
CATRGDGNSPLHF,TGTGCCACCAGGGGAGATGGGAATTCACCCCTCCACTTT,few,TRBV10-3,TRBJ1-6,NA
CATSGPSGDIQYF,TGTGCCACCAGTGGACCGAGCGGGGACATTCAGTACTTC,few,TRBV24-1,TRBJ2-4,TRBD2
CSVEKTGSNEQFF,TGCAGCGTTGAAAAGACAGGGTCCAATGAGCAGTTCTTC,NA,TRBV29-1,TRBJ2-1,TRBD1
CASSQATWDEQYF,TGTGCCAGCAGCCAAGCTACCTGGGACGAGCAGTACTTC,NA,TRBV3-1,TRBJ2-7,NA
CSAGQSGRETQYF,TGCAGTGCCGGACAGTCGGGGAGGGAGACCCAGTACTTC,NA,TRBV20-1,TRBJ2-5,NA
CASNPRLTDTQYF,TGTGCCAGCAACCCTAGGCTGACAGATACGCAGTATTTT,many,TRBV12-3/TRBV12-4,TRBJ2-3,NA
CASKTLSEQYF,TGTGCCAGCAAGACACTCAGCGAGCAGTACTTC,NA,TRBV21-1,TRBJ2-7,NA
CASSQERVYEQYF,TGTGCCAGCAGCCAAGAGAGAGTCTACGAGCAGTACTTC,many,TRBV4-2,TRBJ2-7,NA
CSSTTDRMNTEAFF,TGTTCCAGCACCACAGACAGAATGAACACTGAAGCTTTCTTT,NA,TRBV7-9,TRBJ1-1,NA
CASSYLGLAADEQYF,TGTGCCAGCAGTTATCTGGGACTAGCGGCAGACGAGCAGTACTTC,few,TRBV6-2/TRBV6-3,TRBJ2-7,TRBD2
CASSQDLPQLVEQYF,TGTGCCAGCAGCCAAGATCTACCGCAACTAGTCGAGCAGTACTTC,few,TRBV14,TRBJ2-7,NA
CASSQDLGTTYNEQFF,TGCGCCAGCAGCCAAGATCTCGGGACTACCTACAATGAGCAGTTCTTC,many,TRBV4-3,TRBJ2-1,TRBD2